These T cell receptor beta chains were read from a single sample in a study of blood T cell repertoires in COVID-19. Sequenced by immunoSEQ multiplex PCR; TCRdb stores in-frame clones only, minus some. The sample yields 250,000 or so clones, around 81% seen once. Sequenced: PBMCs or T cells enriched from blood (not recorded which). The receptors come from a man aged 50 to 59 who had recovered from COVID-19. Each CDR3 is given with its conserved first and last residue. D genes are given only for firm matches. Clone size is stated in some rows and not others, as once, few, many or a class when expanded.

j_call clone_size d_call v_call cdr3_nt cdr3_aa
TRBJ2-3 . . TRBV6-5 TGTGCCAGCAGTTACTCGTGGCAGAGCACAGATACGCAGTATTTT CASSYSWQSTDTQYF
TRBJ1-3 . . TRBV19 TGTGCCAGTAGTCGGTTGGACACCATATATTTT CASSRLDTIYF
TRBJ2-5 once . TRBV4-2 TGTGCCAGCAGCCAAGTGGGCAGGCAAGAGACCCAGTACTTC CASSQVGRQETQYF
TRBJ1-2 once TRBD1 TRBV7-2 TGTGCCAGCAGCACACAGGGGGAATCTGGCTACACCTTC CASSTQGESGYTF
TRBJ1-6 . . TRBV5-6 TGTGCCAGCAGCTTGTCCCTGAGTCCCCTCCACTTT CASSLSLSPLHF
TRBJ1-2 . . TRBV7-9 TGTGCCAGCAGCTTAGTCGTAGGACTTAACTATGGCTACACCTTC CASSLVVGLNYGYTF
TRBJ1-1 . . TRBV5-5 TGTGCCAGCAGCTTAGGGGTCCACACTGAAGCTTTCTTT CASSLGVHTEAFF
TRBJ1-1 . . TRBV5-1 TGCGCCAGCGGGCCCCAGGGAGGTACTGAAGCTTTCTTT CASGPQGGTEAFF
TRBJ2-7 . TRBD1 TRBV15 TGTGCCACCAGCAGAGGGGACAGGTTCTCCTACGAGCAGTACTTC CATSRGDRFSYEQYF
TRBJ2-1 . . TRBV7-9 TGTGCCAGCAGCCGAGGGTCCCCGGGGAATGAGCAGTTCTTC CASSRGSPGNEQFF
TRBJ1-1 . . TRBV12-3/TRBV12-4 TGTGCCAGCAGTTTAAGGGGCGAAGCTTTCTTT CASSLRGEAFF
TRBJ1-1 . . TRBV12-3/TRBV12-4 TGTGCCAGCAGTCCCAGGGTATCTGAAGCTTTCTTT CASSPRVSEAFF
TRBJ1-5 . TRBD1 TRBV5-8 TGTGCCAGCAGCCCGACAGGGCTCGGCAATCAGCCCCAGCATTTT CASSPTGLGNQPQHF
TRBJ2-6 . . TRBV10-3 TGTGCCATCAGTGGGACAGTCGGGGCCAACGTCCTGACTTTC CAISGTVGANVLTF
TRBJ2-7 . . TRBV6-5 TGTGCCAGCAGTTCGACTAGTTTTGGTGGGCAGTACTTC CASSSTSFGGQYF
TRBJ1-4 . . TRBV5-1 TGCGCCAGCAGTAGACAGGCTAGTAATGAAAAACTGTTTTTT CASSRQASNEKLFF
TRBJ2-1 . . TRBV6-1 TGTGCCAGCAGTGACACTAGACAGGCCTACAATGAGCAGTTCTTC CASSDTRQAYNEQFF
TRBJ1-6 . . TRBV18 TGTGCCAGCTCCCTCGGGCAGGGGTCGTATAATTCACCCCTCCACTTT CASSLGQGSYNSPLHF
TRBJ1-4 . . TRBV5-4 TGTGCCAGCAGCTTGGGGCGGGGGCAAAAACTGTTTTTT CASSLGRGQKLFF
TRBJ1-4 . . TRBV4-1 TGCGCCAGCAGCCAAGATCGGAGGGCAGGCCTTCCCAATGAAAAACTGTTTTTT CASSQDRRAGLPNEKLFF
TRBJ1-1 . TRBD1 TRBV10-3 TGTGCCATCGGCAGACAGGGCAACACTGAAGCTTTCTTT CAIGRQGNTEAFF
TRBJ1-5 . TRBD1 TRBV7-9 TGTGCCAGCAGCCCCGGGACAGGGGGACAGCCCCAGCATTTT CASSPGTGGQPQHF
TRBJ2-2 . TRBD2 TRBV10-1 TGCGCCAGCAGCGAGACTAGCGGGGTCGGGGAGCTGTTTTTT CASSETSGVGELFF
TRBJ1-3 . TRBD1 TRBV9 TGTGCCAGCAGCCCCCGAGGGACAGGGGGAAGTGGAAACACCATATATTTT CASSPRGTGGSGNTIYF
TRBJ2-7 . . TRBV27 TGTGCCACCCGACAAGGATTCTCCGAGCAGTACTTC CATRQGFSEQYF
TRBJ2-5 few . TRBV24-1 TGTGCCACCAGTGATAGGCCTCTAGGTACCCAGTACTTC CATSDRPLGTQYF
TRBJ2-3 . TRBD2 TRBV6-5 TGTGCCAGCAGTTACGGGCGGGGGGGGACAGATACGCAGTATTTT CASSYGRGGTDTQYF
TRBJ2-2 . . TRBV10-3 TGTGCCATCAGTGAGTCCTATGCGAACACCGGGGAGCTGTTTTTT CAISESYANTGELFF
TRBJ1-2 . TRBD1 TRBV5-4 TGTGCCAGCAGCTCCCCGGACAGGGGATTGGGTGGCTACACCTTC CASSSPDRGLGGYTF
TRBJ1-2 . TRBD1 TRBV10-2 TGCGCCAGCAGTGAGACCACAGGGGCCTTTGGCTACACCTTC CASSETTGAFGYTF
TRBJ2-4 . . TRBV5-8 TGTGCCAGCAGCCCCTCCCAGGGCAGGGTATTGGTTCAGTACTTC CASSPSQGRVLVQYF
TRBJ1-3 . . TRBV2 TGTGCCAGCAGTGACGGTAACACCATATATTTT CASSDGNTIYF
TRBJ1-2 . . TRBV2 TGTGCCAGCAGTGACCGGGGTAGCTACTATGGCTACACCTTC CASSDRGSYYGYTF
TRBJ1-1 few TRBD1 TRBV5-6 TGTGCCAGCAGCCGAGGCCTGGCAGGGGGTGGTACTGAAGCTTTCTTT CASSRGLAGGGTEAFF
TRBJ1-1 . . TRBV10-1 TGCGCCTGGCGGAGGACGGGGGGTACTGAAGCTTTCTTT CAWRRTGGTEAFF
TRBJ2-7 . TRBD2 TRBV18 TGTGCCAGCTCACCTCCCCGAGGACTAGTACAGTACTTC CASSPPRGLVQYF
TRBJ1-4 . . TRBV5-4 TGTGCCAGCAGTACCCGGGGTCAAAAACTGTTTTTT CASSTRGQKLFF
TRBJ1-2 few . TRBV21-1 TGTGCCAGCAGACCTGACAGGAACTATGGCTACACCTTC CASRPDRNYGYTF
TRBJ1-1 . TRBD1 TRBV27 TGTGCCAGCAGTACTACAGGGGGTGGAACTGAAGCTTTCTTT CASSTTGGGTEAFF
TRBJ2-5 . . TRBV15 TGTGCCACCAGCAGAGCTCCCACCCGGAGGGGACAAGAGACCCAGTACTTC CATSRAPTRRGQETQYF
TRBJ1-2 . TRBD1 TRBV27 TGTGCCAGCAGTTCCCCGGGACAGGGGAGAGGTGGCTACACCTTC CASSSPGQGRGGYTF
TRBJ1-6 . TRBD1 TRBV3-1/TRBV3-2 TGTGCCAGCAGCCAAGTTACCGGGACAGGTTATTCACCCCTCCACTTT CASSQVTGTGYSPLHF
TRBJ1-5 . . TRBV28 TGTGCCAGCAGTTTGAGTGACAACCATCAGCCCCAGCATTTT CASSLSDNHQPQHF
TRBJ2-3 . TRBD1 TRBV13 TGTGCCAGCAGCACCAGGACGGGGACAGGGGTAGATACGCAGTATTTT CASSTRTGTGVDTQYF
TRBJ1-1 . . TRBV28 TGTGCCAGCAGTTTAAGGGGATCGAACACTGAAGCTTTCTTT CASSLRGSNTEAFF
TRBJ2-3 . . TRBV7-9 TGTGCCAGCAGCAGACGGACTCCCCTGAGCGCAGATACGCAGTATTTT CASSRRTPLSADTQYF
TRBJ1-5 . . TRBV28 TGTGCCAGCAGACCGCCCGGGGGTCAGCCCCAGCATTTT CASRPPGGQPQHF
TRBJ2-2 . . TRBV29-1 TGCAGCGTTCACGGACTAACGAACACCGGGGAGCTGTTTTTT CSVHGLTNTGELFF
TRBJ2-1 . TRBD2 TRBV29-1 TGCAGCGTTGGTCCCCTAGCGGGAGAAAAAAATGAGCAGTTCTTC CSVGPLAGEKNEQFF
TRBJ1-2 . TRBD1 TRBV11-2 TGTGCCAGCCGGGGACAGGGGGCCGTTGGCTACACCTTC CASRGQGAVGYTF